The source of this T cell receptor (beta chain) is a study of blood T cell repertoires in COVID-19. For the study at large: COVID-19 samples collected from the United States, Italy and Spain covered acute and convalescent phases. From T cells, B-cell-depleted T cells, or PBMCs came the material, which was cDNA or gDNA.

This clone was counted at least ten times. In the authors' workflow: Quantification of nucleated cells was approximated via reference gene primer amplification. The table came from immunoSEQ multiplex PCR; TCRdb's copy has only in-frame clones and leaves some out. V and J calls and clone size are those listed in that table; D and trimming were worked out from the DNA. The data contain about 100,000 clones, around 79% of them singletons. V shed 4 bases, J shed 0 bases, and the junction held 16 bases outside the gene matches. The length of the CDR3 is 19 residues. CDR1 and CDR2 (germline): SGDLS, YYNGEE.

The sequence was obtained from a human donor in a cohort sampled during active COVID-19. The chain couples TRBV9 to TRBJ2-1, with TRBD2 identical over 7 bases. Sequences were obtained from peripheral blood. The CDR3 region has the DNA TGTGCCAGCAGCATCCAAGGGCTAGCGGCTTCTTTCTCCTACAATGAGCAGTTCTTC. Amino acids: CASSIQGLAASFSYNEQFF.